Following are 9 T cell receptor beta chains from one sample sequenced in a study of tumor and adjacent non-tumor tissue in lung cancer. This sample's RNA came from whole unsorted tissue. TCRbeta libraries were built with three rounds of nested PCR, modified from ARM-PCR. TCRdb independently ran MiXCR on the multiplex PCR reads; one entry per CDR3 protein. The repertoire holds about 110,000 distinct CDR3 sequences, with over 70% as singletons. Sequenced material: lung tumor tissue. All receptors come from a man in his 70s with non-small cell lung cancer.

In its sample, this clonotype was seen many times. CDR3 residues: CASSSRNRGENTEAFF. DNA of the CDR3: TGCGCCAGCAGCTCACGGAACAGGGGGGAGAACACTGAAGCTTTCTTT. The chain employs TRBV5-1 and TRBJ1-1; 8 nucleotides match TRBD1. Germline assignment: CDR1 SGHRS and CDR2 YFSETQ. The CDR3 loop spans 16 amino acids. The junction had 8 bases not matched to a gene; V was cut back by 3 bases and J by 1 base.

Points on this clonotype: This CDR3 fails to terminate in the conserved phenylalanine or tryptophan, so it likely reflects a read error. This sequence joins TRBV10-3 and TRBJ2-5, with a possible D match to TRBD1 (5 bases). V lost 3 bases and J lost 1, with 6 bases in between. The CDR3 has 13 residues. CDR1 and CDR2 from the germline V gene are ENHRY and SYGVKD. CDR3 loop: CAISDQGQETQYL. The CDR3 DNA sequence: TGTGCCATCAGTGACCAGGGCCAAGAGACCCAGTACTTG.

About this clonotype itself: An end of the junction does not agree with germline; a read error may underlie this. The chain links TRBV11-2 to TRBJ2-7; tentatively, D is TRBD1 (6 bases). CDR3 length equals 16 residues. Germline V gene lookup returns CDR1 SGHAT and CDR2 FQNNGV. The CDR3 protein is CASTPPAGTSTYEQYF. The CDR3 coding sequence is TGTGCGAGCACCCCCCCCGCCGGGACATCAACCTACGAGCAGTACTTC. Drawing the rest from reference TRBV11-2 and TRBJ2-7, the complete variable domain is EAGVAQSPRYKIIEKRQSVAFWCNPISGHATLYWYQQILGQGPKLLIQFQNNGVVDDSQLPKDRFSAERLKGVDSTLKIQPAKLEDSAVYLCASTPPAGTSTYEQYFGPGTRLTVT.

The V and J genes are TRBV6-2 or TRBV6-3 and TRBJ2-1; D call uncertain. The CDR3 loop spans 12 amino acids. Trimming shortened V by 6 bases and J by 4 bases, and 7 bases separated the two germline ends. CDR1 and CDR2 from the germline V gene are MNHEY and SVGEGT. CDR3 in DNA: TGTGCCAGCAGAGGCTGTTACAATGAGCAGTTCTTC. It codes for CASRGCYNEQFF.

On this clonotype itself: At one end the junction does not follow the germline gene, possibly because of a read error. The chain recombines TRBV29-1 with TRBJ1-2, with a possible D match to TRBD1 (5 bases). The germline CDR1 and CDR2 sequences are SQVTM and ANQGSEA. This CDR3 has 17 amino acids. CDR3 DNA: TGCAGCGTTAAAGAGTACGTTCAGGGCCATATTAACTATGGCCACACCTTC. It specifies CSVKEYVQGHINYGHTF.

For this clonotype: One junction end disagrees with the germline gene, perhaps due to a read error. The chain employs TRBV4-1 and TRBJ2-2; 7 bases are a match to TRBD1. CDR3 length: 19 residues. CDR1 MGHRA and CDR2 YSYEKL come from the germline V gene. The CDR3 region is CASMPSGIRGHSNTGELLF. DNA of the CDR3: TGCGCCAGCATGCCAAGCGGAATAAGGGGGCATTCGAACACCGGGGAGCTGTTATTT.

The gene calls are TRBV5-5 and TRBJ1-5; no definite D call. This CDR3 comprises 16 residues. Trimming took 6 bases from V and 2 from J, leaving 18 bases between them. Germline V gene sequence: CDR1 SGHKS, CDR2 YYEKEE (reference sequence). In DNA form, the CDR3 reads TGTGCCAGCACCTTTGGTAGGGCAGCAGGCAATCAGCCCCAGCATTTT. As protein: CASTFGRAAGNQPQHF.

About this clonotype: A read error may explain this, as a much larger clone is one base away. This chain joins TRBV6-6 and TRBJ2-1; D perhaps matches TRBD1 (5 bases). The CDR3 is 15 amino acids. The V end lost 7 bases, the J end lost 6 bases, and 19 bases lay between the germline ends. Germline-derived CDR1 and CDR2 are MNHNY and SVGAGI (reference sequence). In DNA, the CDR3 is TGTGCCAGCATTGTGACAAGGGGCCTCTGCAATGAGCAGTTCTTC. It is translated as CASIVTRGLCNEQFF.

Comments on this clonotype: Germline and junction disagree at one end, which may indicate a read error. The gene calls are TRBV6-5 and TRBJ2-2; D is ambiguous. Germline lookup yields CDR1 MNHEY and CDR2 SVGAGI. This CDR3 contains 16 residues. CDR3 amino acids: CVSSLKAKANTGELFF. The CDR3, as DNA: TGTGTCAGCAGCCTCAAAGCGAAGGCAAACACCGGGGAGCTGTTTTTT.